This entry lists 27 T cell receptor beta chains sequenced from one sample in a study of cytotoxic CD8 clonotypes in ibrutinib-treated CLL. The protocol was immunoSEQ multiplex PCR, while the TCRdb copy is restricted to in-frame clones and leaves out a portion. The sample carries about 72,000 clones, approximately 80% recorded once. This specimen was PBMCs, taken at disease progression, from a patient treated with ibrutinib. These receptors were taken from a human donor with chronic lymphocytic leukemia.

This clone was seen a few times. This chain links TRBV4-1 with TRBJ1-2; tentatively, D is TRBD1 (5 bases). Between the trimmed V and J ends, which lost 2 bases and 2 bases, there was a span of 9 bases. From germline, CDR1 is MGHRA and CDR2 YSYEKL. CDR3 length: 14 amino acids. CDR3 DNA: TGCGCCAGCAGCCAAAATCAGGGAAACTATGGCTACACCTTC. Translated: CASSQNQGNYGYTF.

The chain couples TRBV5-6 to TRBJ1-1; TRBD1 is a possible D gene (6 bases). The CDR3 contains 14 residues. The V end lost 0 bases, the J end lost 4 bases, and 10 bases lay between the germline ends. Germline CDR1 SGHDT, CDR2 YYEEEE. The CDR3 sequence is CASSLGQGITEAFF. The CDR3 DNA reads TGTGCCAGCAGCTTGGGGCAGGGGATCACTGAAGCTTTCTTT. The full variable domain, in which reference TRBV5-6 and TRBJ1-1 provide the parts outside the CDR3, is DAGVTQSPTHLIKTRGQQVTLRCSPKSGHDTVSWYQQALGQGPQFIFQYYEEEERQRGNFPDRFSGHQFPNYSSELNVNALLLGDSALYLCASSLGQGITEAFFGQGTRLTVV.

This clone has just a few counts. The chain recombines TRBV5-1 with TRBJ2-3, with D unclear. Germline V gene lookup returns CDR1 SGHRS and CDR2 YFSETQ. V dropped 2 bases and J dropped 2 bases, with 9 bases sitting between them. CDR3 length: 14 amino acids. CDR3 protein: CASSFGAVTDTQYF. The CDR3 nucleotides are TGCGCCAGCAGCTTTGGAGCAGTCACAGATACGCAGTATTTT.

This clone was counted a few times. V gene TRBV6-5 combines with J gene TRBJ1-5; D is uncertain. V lost 2 bases, J lost 4 bases, and 6 bases lay in between. Germline-derived CDR1 and CDR2 are MNHEY and SVGAGI. CDR3 size: 13 residues. CDR3 DNA: TGTGCCAGCAGTTACGAGTTGAATCAGCCCCAGCATTTT. Translation gives CASSYELNQPQHF.

V gene TRBV6-5 combines with J gene TRBJ1-1, with no clear D. With 6 bases removed from V and 1 base from J, the gap between germline ends came to 12 bases. Germline V gene sequence: CDR1 MNHEY, CDR2 SVGAGI. This CDR3 spans 14 amino acids. The CDR3 DNA reads as TGTGCCAGCAGCCTATATCCACAGAACACTGAAGCTTTCTTT. Amino acid sequence: CASSLYPQNTEAFF.

This sequence joins TRBV7-9 and TRBJ2-1; maybe TRBD1 (6 bases). The CDR3 loop spans 14 amino acids. V was clipped by 8 bases and J by 9 bases, with 20 bases between them. Germline V CDR1 and CDR2: SEHNR, FQNEAQ (reference sequence). DNA for the CDR3: TGTGCCAGCGCCCGGAAAAGGGACATCCCTGAGCAGTTCTTC. Amino acids: CASARKRDIPEQFF.

V is TRBV10-3 and J is TRBJ2-3, with 8 bases that match TRBD2. Germline V gene data show CDR1 as ENHRY and CDR2 as SYGVKD. V gave up 2 bases and J gave up 3 bases; unmatched junction bases: 4. The CDR3 is made up of 15 amino acids. The CDR3 loop is CAISERGGGTDTQYF. The DNA for the CDR3 is TGTGCCATCAGTGAGCGGGGGGGCGGGACAGATACGCAGTATTTT.

DNA for the CDR3: TGTGCCAGCAGCTCGACTCCAGGTTACGGAGAAAAACTGTTTTTT. Its protein product is CASSSTPGYGEKLFF. The genes are TRBV7-3 and TRBJ1-4; no clear D. The CDR3 is 15 residues long. The V end was cut by 4 bases, the J end by 8 bases, with 17 bases between. CDR1 is SGHTA, CDR2 FQGTGA, per germline.

The J gene is TRBJ1-5, the V gene TRBV5-8; tentatively, D is TRBD1 (5 bases). Germline CDR1 is SGHTS and CDR2 is YDEGEE. V was shortened by 0 bases and J by 6 bases, with 13 bases between the two germline ends. The CDR3 consists of 15 residues. The CDR3 loop is CASSLALRAGQPQHF. CDR3 coding DNA: TGTGCCAGCAGCTTGGCACTCAGGGCGGGTCAGCCCCAGCATTTT.

The gene calls are TRBV6-5 and TRBJ1-1; no clear D gene. The ends were cut back, 8 bases at V and 5 bases at J, with 15 bases in the middle. The CDR3 extends over 13 amino acids. CDR1 is MNHEY, CDR2 SVGAGI, per germline. The CDR3 DNA reads as TGTGCCAGCTTAAGTCCGACCGGGACTGAAGCTTTCTTT. Amino acid sequence: CASLSPTGTEAFF.

J is TRBJ1-5 and V is TRBV5-1; 9 bases are a match to TRBD1. Germline V gives CDR1 SGHRS, CDR2 YFSETQ. This CDR3 contains 14 residues. Trimming cost V 4 bases and J 6 bases; bases outside gene matches: 5. DNA for the CDR3: TGCGCCAGCAGCGACGGACAGGGGAGTCAGCCCCAGCATTTT. Its protein is CASSDGQGSQPQHF.

This rearrangement joins TRBV18 to TRBJ2-2; 8 positions match TRBD1. V lost 6 bases and J lost 4; bases outside the gene matches: 10. The CDR3 is 16 amino acids. Germline V CDR1 and CDR2: KGHSH, LQKENI. As DNA, the CDR3 is TGTGCCAGCTCGCCGCAGACAGGGGTCGGCACCGGGGAGCTGTTTTTT. Encoded protein: CASSPQTGVGTGELFF.

This rearrangement joins TRBV15 to TRBJ2-7; no reliable D call. Germline V CDR1 and CDR2: LNHNV, YYDKDF (reference sequence). With 6 bases removed from V and 4 bases from J, the gap between germline ends came to 10 bases. The CDR3 consists of 12 residues. Here the CDR3 DNA reads TGTGCCACCAGGTCCCGGAGTTACGAGCAGTACTTC. Translated, it gives CATRSRSYEQYF.

The V call is TRBV6-1, the J call TRBJ2-3; D perhaps matches TRBD2 (6 bases). Germline lookup yields CDR1 MNHNS and CDR2 SASEGT. The CDR3 is made up of 15 amino acids. Trimming took 9 bases from V and 7 from J, leaving 23 bases between them. This CDR3 is CASRVGSGVAYTQYF. As DNA, the CDR3 is TGTGCCAGTAGGGTCGGGTCGGGGGTGGCGTATACGCAGTATTTT.

This clone is categorized as medium-sized. The gene calls are TRBV29-1 and TRBJ2-7; D call uncertain. V was clipped by 4 bases and J by 2 bases, with 6 bases between them. Germline CDR1 and CDR2: SQVTM and ANQGSEA. The length of the CDR3 is 11 residues. The CDR3 region has the DNA TGCAGCGTTGTAGGTGCCTACGAGCAGTACTTC. Translating it yields CSVVGAYEQYF.

This clone is a singleton in its sample. The rearrangement joins TRBV2 to TRBJ2-1, with 10 bases that match TRBD2. V lost 6 bases to trimming and J lost 5 bases; unmatched junction nucleotides: 7. The CDR3 runs to 15 residues. The germline gives CDR1 SNHLY, CDR2 FYNNEI. The CDR3 protein is CASRQRLAGDNEQFF. In DNA, the CDR3 is TGTGCCAGCAGACAGAGGCTAGCGGGGGACAATGAGCAGTTCTTC.

This clone was seen a few times. The chain is built from TRBV7-9 and TRBJ2-1; D unclear. The V end lost 3 bases, the J end lost 8 bases, and 17 bases lay between the germline ends. Germline V gene data show CDR1 as SEHNR and CDR2 as FQNEAQ (reference sequence). This CDR3 has 15 amino acids. The CDR3 loop is CASSLVRWGLDEQFF. The CDR3 coding sequence is TGTGCCAGCAGCTTGGTAAGGTGGGGATTGGATGAGCAGTTCTTC.

The chain employs TRBV15 and TRBJ2-2; no clear D gene. This CDR3 is built from 13 residues. Germline CDR1 and CDR2: LNHNV and YYDKDF (reference sequence). V was pared by 1 base and J by 5 bases, with 5 bases between. The CDR3: CATSRGDTGELFF. CDR3 DNA sequence: TGTGCCACCAGCAGAGGCGATACCGGGGAGCTGTTTTTT.

This chain joins TRBV19 and TRBJ2-3; D may be TRBD2 (6 bases). The V gene lost 3 bases and the J gene lost 4 bases, with 14 bases spanning the gap. The CDR3 sequence is 15 residues long. Germline lookup yields CDR1 LNHDA and CDR2 SQIVND (reference sequence). The CDR3 region has the DNA TGTGCCAGTAGTATTATCGCGGGAACAGCAGATACGCAGTATTTT. It specifies CASSIIAGTADTQYF.

The genes are TRBV4-1 and TRBJ1-3; no reliable D call. This CDR3 has 14 amino acids. In germline, CDR1 is MGHRA, CDR2 YSYEKL. V dropped 2 bases and J dropped 4 bases, with 9 bases sitting between them. The DNA of the CDR3 is TGCGCCAGCAGCCAACGGAAAGCCGGAAACACCATATATTTT. Amino acid sequence: CASSQRKAGNTIYF.

The rearrangement joins TRBV11-2 to TRBJ2-1; the match to TRBD1 covers 7 bases. Germline V CDR1 and CDR2: SGHAT, FQNNGV. The CDR3 totals 16 residues. After removal of 2 bases from V and 5 bases from J, the junction contained 9 bases not matched to a gene. CDR3 sequence: CASSLPRVQGNNEQFF. The CDR3, as DNA: TGTGCCAGCAGCTTACCTCGAGTACAGGGGAACAATGAGCAGTTCTTC.

This clone appeared a single time. This rearrangement joins TRBV14 to TRBJ2-3, with D hard to call. The CDR3 has 12 residues. V gave up 5 bases and J gave up 4 bases, with 7 bases separating them. Germline values: CDR1 SGHDN, CDR2 FVKESK. Here the CDR3 reads CASSGVADTQYF. The DNA of the CDR3 is TGTGCCAGCAGCGGCGTAGCAGATACGCAGTATTTT.

The gene calls are TRBV9 and TRBJ2-2; TRBD1 aligns across 8 bases. Germline V gives CDR1 SGDLS, CDR2 YYNGEE. The CDR3 is 18 amino acids. Trimming took 0 bases from V and 2 from J; bases not matched to a gene: 9. CDR3: CASSVGPGGAYNTGELFF. CDR3 coding DNA: TGTGCCAGCAGCGTAGGTCCAGGGGGCGCTTACAACACCGGGGAGCTGTTTTTT.

The J gene is TRBJ1-2, the V gene TRBV18, with 8 bases identical to TRBD1. With V trimmed by 3 bases and J by 6 bases, 6 bases remained unmatched. This CDR3 spans 14 amino acids. The germline CDR1 and CDR2 sequences are KGHSH and LQKENI. The CDR3 bases are TGTGCCAGCTCACCGAACAGGGGGTCGGATGGCTACACCTTC. Protein sequence: CASSPNRGSDGYTF.

The CDR3 region has the DNA TGTGCCAGCAAGACAGGGGTTAACACTGAAGCTTTCTTT. It translates to CASKTGVNTEAFF. The chain employs TRBV6-1 and TRBJ1-1; 8 bases fit TRBD1. CDR1 MNHNS and CDR2 SASEGT come from the germline V gene. The CDR3 runs 13 residues. With V trimmed by 7 bases and J by 2 bases, 3 bases remained unmatched.

The V call is TRBV5-8, the J call TRBJ2-1, with D perhaps given as TRBD1 or TRBD2 (5 bases each). The CDR3 length is 18 residues. Germline CDR1 reads SGHTS; CDR2 reads YDEGEE. V was clipped by 2 bases and J by 1 base, with 19 bases between them. The CDR3: CASSFSSRGVFSYNEQFF. Here the CDR3 DNA reads TGTGCCAGCAGCTTTAGTTCGCGAGGGGTCTTTTCCTACAATGAGCAGTTCTTC. Full variable domain (outside the CDR3, taken from reference TRBV5-8 and TRBJ2-1): EAGVTQSPTHLIKTRGQQATLRCSPISGHTSVYWYQQALGLGLQFLLWYDEGEERNRGNFPPRFSGRQFPNYSSELNVNALELEDSALYLCASSFSSRGVFSYNEQFFGPGTRLTVL.

CDR3 residues: CAWSVRGGGYEQYF. The CDR3 nucleotides are TGTGCCTGGAGTGTACGGGGCGGGGGGTACGAGCAGTACTTC. The J gene is TRBJ2-7, the V gene TRBV30, with 8 bases identical to TRBD2. V lost 0 bases to trimming and J lost 4 bases; unmatched junction nucleotides: 5. CDR3 length equals 14 residues. CDR1 is GTSNPN, CDR2 SVGIG, per germline (reference sequence).